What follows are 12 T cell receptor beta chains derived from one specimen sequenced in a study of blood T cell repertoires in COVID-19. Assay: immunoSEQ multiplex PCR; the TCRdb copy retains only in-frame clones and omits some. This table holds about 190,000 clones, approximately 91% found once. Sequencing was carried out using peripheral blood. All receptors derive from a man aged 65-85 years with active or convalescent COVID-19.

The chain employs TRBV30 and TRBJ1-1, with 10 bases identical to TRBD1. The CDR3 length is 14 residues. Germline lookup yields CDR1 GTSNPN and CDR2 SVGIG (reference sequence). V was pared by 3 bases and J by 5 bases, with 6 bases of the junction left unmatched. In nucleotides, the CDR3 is TGTGCCTGGAGAGGGACAGGGGCGTTGACTGAAGCTTTCTTT. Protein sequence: CAWRGTGALTEAFF.

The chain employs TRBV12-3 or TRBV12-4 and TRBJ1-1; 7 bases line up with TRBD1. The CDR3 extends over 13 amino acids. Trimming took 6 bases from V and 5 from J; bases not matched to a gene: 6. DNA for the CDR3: TGTGCCAGCAGCCAGACAGGGAGGACTGAAGCTTTCTTT. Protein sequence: CASSQTGRTEAFF.

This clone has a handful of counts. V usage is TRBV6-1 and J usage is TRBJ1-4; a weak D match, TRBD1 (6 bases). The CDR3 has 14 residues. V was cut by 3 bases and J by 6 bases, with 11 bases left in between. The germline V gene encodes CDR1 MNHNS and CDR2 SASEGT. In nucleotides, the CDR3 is TGTGCCAGCAGTGAGACAGGTTGGGATGAAAAACTGTTTTTT. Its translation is CASSETGWDEKLFF.

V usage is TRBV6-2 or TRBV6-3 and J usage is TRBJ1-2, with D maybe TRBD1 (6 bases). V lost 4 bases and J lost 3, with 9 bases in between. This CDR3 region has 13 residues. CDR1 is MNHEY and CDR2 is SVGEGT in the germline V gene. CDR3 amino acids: CASSSQGHYGYTF. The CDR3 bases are TGTGCCAGCAGTTCTCAGGGGCACTATGGCTACACCTTC.

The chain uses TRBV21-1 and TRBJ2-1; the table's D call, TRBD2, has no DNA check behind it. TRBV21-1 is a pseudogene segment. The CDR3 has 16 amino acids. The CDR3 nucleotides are TGTGCCAGCAGCAAAGGGCAGCGGGAGACCGACAATGAGCAGTTCTTC. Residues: CASSKGQRETDNEQFF.

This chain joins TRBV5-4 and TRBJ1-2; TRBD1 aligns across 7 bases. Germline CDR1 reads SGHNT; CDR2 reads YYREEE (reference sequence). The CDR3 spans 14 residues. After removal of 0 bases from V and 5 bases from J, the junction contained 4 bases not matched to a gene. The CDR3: CASSLAGQQYGYTF. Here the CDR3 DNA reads TGTGCCAGCAGCTTGGCGGGACAGCAGTATGGCTACACCTTC.

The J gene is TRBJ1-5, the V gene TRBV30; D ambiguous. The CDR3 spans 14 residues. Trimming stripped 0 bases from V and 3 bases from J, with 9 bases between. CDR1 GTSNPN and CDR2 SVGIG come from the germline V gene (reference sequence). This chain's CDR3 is CAWSVRGNNQPQHF. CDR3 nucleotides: TGTGCCTGGAGTGTGCGAGGTAACAATCAGCCCCAGCATTTT.

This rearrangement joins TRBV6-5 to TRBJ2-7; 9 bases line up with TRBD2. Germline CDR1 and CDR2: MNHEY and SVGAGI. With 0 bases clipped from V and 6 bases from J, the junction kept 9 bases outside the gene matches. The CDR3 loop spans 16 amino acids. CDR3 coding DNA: TGTGCCAGCAGTTACTCCCCTAGCGGGACGGGGGCCGAGCAGTACTTC. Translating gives CASSYSPSGTGAEQYF.

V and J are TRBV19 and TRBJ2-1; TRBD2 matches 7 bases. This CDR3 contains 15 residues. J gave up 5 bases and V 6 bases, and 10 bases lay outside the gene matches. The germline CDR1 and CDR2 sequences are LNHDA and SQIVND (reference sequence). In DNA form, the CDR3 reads TGTGCCAGTAGCAAAAATAGCGGGCAGGACAATGAGCAGTTCTTC. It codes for CASSKNSGQDNEQFF.

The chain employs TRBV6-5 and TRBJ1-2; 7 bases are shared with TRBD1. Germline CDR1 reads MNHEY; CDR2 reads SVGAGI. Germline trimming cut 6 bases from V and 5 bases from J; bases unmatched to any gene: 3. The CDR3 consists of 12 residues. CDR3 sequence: CASSGTDYGYTF. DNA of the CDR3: TGTGCCAGCAGCGGGACAGATTATGGCTACACCTTC.

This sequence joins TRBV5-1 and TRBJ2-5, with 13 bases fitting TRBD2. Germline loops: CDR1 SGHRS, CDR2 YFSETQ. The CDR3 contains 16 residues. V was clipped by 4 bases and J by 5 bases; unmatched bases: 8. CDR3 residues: CASSEPGLAGTETQYF. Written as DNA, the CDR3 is TGCGCCAGCAGCGAACCGGGACTAGCGGGGACGGAGACCCAGTACTTC.

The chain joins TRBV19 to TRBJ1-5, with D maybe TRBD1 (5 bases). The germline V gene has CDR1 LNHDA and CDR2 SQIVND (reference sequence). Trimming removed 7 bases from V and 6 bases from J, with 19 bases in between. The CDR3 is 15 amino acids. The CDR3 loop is CASKNSGTRIQPQHF. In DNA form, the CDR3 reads TGTGCCAGTAAAAACTCCGGGACTCGGATTCAGCCCCAGCATTTT. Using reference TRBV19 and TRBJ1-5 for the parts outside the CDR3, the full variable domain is DGGITQSPKYLFRKEGQNVTLSCEQNLNHDAMYWYRQDPGQGLRLIYYSQIVNDFQKGDIAEGYSVSREKKESFPLTVTSAQKNPTAFYLCASKNSGTRIQPQHFGDGTRLSIL.